This T cell receptor (beta chain) comes out of a study of TIL therapy for anti-PD-1-resistant metastatic lung cancer. Study in general: Median patient age was nearly 55, ranging roughly 35-85 years. Most patients had lung adenocarcinoma. Tumors carried a median about 1.5 non-synonymous mutations per megabase.

This was the immunoSEQ v3 assay. Sequencing depth was approximately 2 million read pairs for survey level, about 5-6.5 million for deep. TCRdb's copy holds only in-frame clones and misses some; the assay was immunoSEQ multiplex PCR. The sample contains approximately 60,000 clones, roughly four fifths of which appear only once. The CDR3 consists of 13 residues. V dropped 7 bases and J dropped 4; count of bases not matched to a gene: 4. Per the germline V gene, CDR1 is MDHEN and CDR2 is SYDVKM. Time point meaning: pre-treatment sample, taken before nivolumab and TIL therapy. The material was blood, obtained at baseline. The chain is built from TRBV28 and TRBJ2-1; 7 positions agree with TRBD2. The sequence came from a person aged 25-85 years with non-small cell lung cancer. The CDR3 bases are TGTGCCAGCACACTAGCGATTTACAATGAGCAGTTCTTC. Residues: CASTLAIYNEQFF.